The 27 T cell receptor beta chains listed next were all sequenced from one sample in a study of patients and donors after allogeneic stem cell transplantation. From the RT-PCR reads, TCRdb called clonotypes with MiXCR, one entry per CDR3 protein. There are about 110,000 distinct CDR3 sequences in the sample; roughly 35% occur only once, and under 30% lies in the top ten. The sequencing input was blood, either unsorted or a sorted T cell fraction (not recorded which). Receptors were obtained from a human donor who was either an allogeneic HSCT recipient or a stem cell or donor lymphocyte infusion donor (not recorded which). It is not recorded whose cells these are; they may come from a transplant donor.

This clonotype was observed a handful of times. V gene TRBV7-2 combines with J gene TRBJ1-6; D is unresolved. The germline V gene has CDR1 SGHTA and CDR2 FQGNSA. This CDR3 contains 15 residues. V gave up 3 bases and J gave up 6 bases, with 12 bases separating them. The CDR3 DNA reads as TGTGCCAGCAGCTTGATGGCGGTACCTAATTCACCCCTCCACTTT. The encoded protein is CASSLMAVPNSPLHF.

The chain uses TRBV2 and TRBJ2-3; 9 bases map to TRBD2. The CDR3 covers 14 residues. With V trimmed by 7 bases and J by 1 base, 3 bases remained unmatched. Germline loops: CDR1 SNHLY, CDR2 FYNNEI. In DNA form, the CDR3 reads TGTGCCAGCACACGACTAGCGGGCACAGATACGCAGTATTTT. It is translated as CASTRLAGTDTQYF.

This rearrangement joins TRBV28 to TRBJ1-2; D is uncertain. Trimming stripped 1 base from V and 4 bases from J, with 4 bases between. This CDR3 has 12 residues. CDR1 MDHEN and CDR2 SYDVKM come from the germline V gene. Written as DNA, the CDR3 is TGTGCCAGCAGTTTATCTACCTATGGCTACACCTTC. Translating gives CASSLSTYGYTF.

This chain joins TRBV2 and TRBJ1-4; 9 bases align to TRBD1. The V segment lost 7 bases and the J segment 8 bases; nucleotides outside the gene matches: 8. The CDR3 consists of 14 residues. Germline CDR1 and CDR2: SNHLY and FYNNEI. The DNA of the CDR3 is TGTGCCAGCACGGGGGGACAGGGAAGAGAAAAACTGTTTTTT. Translation gives CASTGGQGREKLFF.

This clonotype was seen more than once but under ten times. V is TRBV20-1 and J is TRBJ1-5; D gene ambiguous. Trimming pared 1 base from V and 6 bases from J, leaving 16 bases between. CDR1 is DFQATT and CDR2 is SNEGSKA in the germline V gene (reference sequence). The CDR3 has 15 amino acids. In DNA form, the CDR3 reads TGCAGTGCTAGAGGTCGAAAGGGAGTAAGTCAGCCCCAGCATTTT. Protein: CSARGRKGVSQPQHF.

The chain combines TRBV7-6 with TRBJ2-3; 7 nucleotides match TRBD2. The germline gives CDR1 SGHVS, CDR2 FNYEAQ. V lost 2 bases to trimming and J lost 3 bases; unmatched junction nucleotides: 2. CDR3 length equals 14 residues. Here the CDR3 reads CASSLSGKTDTQYF. The CDR3 DNA follows: TGTGCCAGCAGCTTAAGCGGGAAAACAGATACGCAGTATTTT.

The CDR3 bases are TGTGCCAGCAGTTACAACAGCCGCCCAGATACGCAGTATTTT. Its translation is CASSYNSRPDTQYF. The chain employs TRBV6-2 or TRBV6-3 and TRBJ2-3; D remains unclear. Trimming shortened V by 2 bases and J by 4 bases, and 10 bases separated the two germline ends. The CDR3 runs 14 residues. CDR1 MNHEY and CDR2 SVGEGT come from the germline V gene.

This sequence joins TRBV10-3 and TRBJ2-5, with D perhaps TRBD1 (5 bases). V shed 3 bases and J shed 3 bases, with 11 bases lying between them. This CDR3 has 14 residues. Germline CDR1 and CDR2: ENHRY and SYGVKD. The CDR3 here is CAISDQGVEETQYF. The CDR3 DNA sequence: TGTGCCATCAGTGATCAGGGCGTCGAAGAGACCCAGTACTTC.

This clonotype was seen only a few times. Here the CDR3 DNA reads TGTGCCACCAGTGACCACGACTTGGGTCGGGTCGCGCACAATGAGCAGTTCTTC. Protein product: CATSDHDLGRVAHNEQFF. The chain carries TRBV24-1 and TRBJ2-1; D is undetermined. The CDR3 is made up of 18 amino acids. Trimming stripped 4 bases from V and 5 bases from J, with 23 bases between. Germline CDR1 is KGHDR and CDR2 is SFDVKD.

This clonotype appeared a few times. CDR3 residues: CASSQGPSGIDGYTF. CDR3 DNA: TGTGCCAGCAGCCAAGGTCCGTCGGGAATTGATGGCTACACCTTC. The chain links TRBV14 to TRBJ1-2; D ambiguous. Trimming left V 1 base short and J 6 bases short, with 15 bases between. The germline CDR1 and CDR2 sequences are SGHDN and FVKESK. CDR3 size: 15 residues.

The table lists this clonotype with a few counts. The genes are TRBV21-1 and TRBJ1-2; the table names TRBD1, a call not compared with the DNA. TRBV21-1 is designated a pseudogene. This CDR3 is built from 13 residues. The CDR3 sequence is CASSKPPHVGYTF. The CDR3 DNA follows: TGTGCCAGCAGCAAACCCCCACACGTCGGCTACACCTTC.

The rearrangement joins TRBV12-3 or TRBV12-4 to TRBJ2-3; D possibly corresponds to TRBD2 (5 bases). The CDR3 extends over 14 amino acids. V dropped 8 bases and J dropped 3 bases, with 15 bases sitting between them. The CDR3 sequence: CASRQGSRTDTQYF. The CDR3 nucleotides are TGTGCCAGCCGACAAGGGAGCAGAACAGATACGCAGTATTTT.

This clonotype occurred many times. This chain connects TRBV12-3 or TRBV12-4 to TRBJ1-1, with TRBD1 as a possible D gene (5 bases). The CDR3 contains 13 residues. The V and J ends lost 5 bases and 5 bases respectively, with 12 bases between them. DNA of the CDR3: TGTGCCAGCAGTCAGGGCGGTGAGACTGAAGCTTTCTTT. The encoded protein is CASSQGGETEAFF.

The J gene is TRBJ2-7, the V gene TRBV7-9; 13 nucleotides align to TRBD2. From germline, CDR1 is SEHNR and CDR2 FQNEAQ (reference sequence). This CDR3 has 14 residues. The ends lost 10 bases at V and 2 bases at J; junction bases unmatched: 5. The CDR3: CATGTSGTTYEQYF. CDR3 nucleotide sequence: TGTGCCACTGGGACTAGCGGGACCACCTACGAGCAGTACTTC.

V usage is TRBV18 and J usage is TRBJ1-4, with D possibly TRBD1 on 6 matching bases. This CDR3 spans 16 amino acids. Trimming took off 2 bases at V and 7 bases at J, with 17 bases between the two ends. Germline loops: CDR1 KGHSH, CDR2 LQKENI. Here the CDR3 reads CASSPVPAGVTEKLFF. CDR3 DNA sequence: TGTGCCAGCTCACCAGTACCGGCAGGGGTGACTGAAAAACTGTTTTTT.

The CDR3 is CASSGFTDTQYF. The CDR3 bases are TGTGCCAGTAGCGGGTTCACAGATACGCAGTATTTT. The chain recombines TRBV6-5 with TRBJ2-3, with 7 bases identical to TRBD2. CDR1 is MNHEY, CDR2 SVGAGI, per germline. J lost 2 bases, V lost 9 bases, and 2 bases had no gene match. The CDR3 covers 12 residues.

This clonotype was counted only a few times. The genes are TRBV7-9 and TRBJ1-3; 10 positions agree with TRBD1. Germline V lookup: CDR1 SEHNR, CDR2 FQNEAQ (reference sequence). The CDR3 covers 18 residues. Trimming removed 2 bases from V and 0 bases from J; junction bases left unmatched: 7. CDR3 in amino acids: CASSLFWDRGISGNTIYF. The CDR3 DNA is TGTGCCAGCAGCTTATTTTGGGACAGGGGCATCTCTGGAAACACCATATATTTT.

V usage is TRBV20-1 and J usage is TRBJ1-5; 8 bases map to TRBD1. The CDR3 length is 15 residues. Per the germline V gene, CDR1 is DFQATT and CDR2 is SNEGSKA (reference sequence). With V trimmed by 4 bases and J by 3 bases, 8 bases remained unmatched. The CDR3 DNA sequence: TGCAGTGCTAACGGACAGGGACCTTACAATCAGCCCCAGCATTTT. Residues: CSANGQGPYNQPQHF.

This clonotype was counted at least ten times. The rearrangement joins TRBV5-1 to TRBJ1-1, with 7 bases aligning to TRBD1. The CDR3 covers 16 residues. The V gene's germline CDR1 is SGHRS and CDR2 YFSETQ. J was trimmed by 0 bases and V by 3 bases; bases with no gene match: 8. DNA of the CDR3: TGCGCCAGCAGCTCCCGTCGGACAGGAATGAACACTGAAGCTTTCTTT. This translates into CASSSRRTGMNTEAFF.

This rearrangement joins TRBV7-6 to TRBJ1-1, with D unclear. V shed 1 base and J shed 1 base, with 7 bases lying between them. The CDR3 has 14 amino acids. CDR1 SGHVS and CDR2 FNYEAQ come from the germline V gene. In nucleotides, the CDR3 is TGTGCCAGCAGCTTAGTTCGGGGGAACACTGAAGCTTTCTTT. Its translation is CASSLVRGNTEAFF.

The V gene is TRBV10-3, the J gene TRBJ2-7; 8 positions match TRBD2. V gave up 11 bases and J gave up 1 base; unmatched junction bases: 4. This CDR3 has 12 residues. Germline V gene sequence: CDR1 ENHRY, CDR2 SYGVKD. CDR3 sequence reads: CASGRVSYEQYF. The CDR3 bases are TGTGCCTCCGGGAGGGTTTCCTACGAGCAGTACTTC.

This clonotype was recorded many times. The J gene is TRBJ1-2, the V gene TRBV29-1; 7 nucleotides match TRBD1. V lost 7 bases and J lost 4; bases outside the gene matches: 9. Germline-derived CDR1 and CDR2 are SQVTM and ANQGSEA. The CDR3 contains 13 residues. CDR3 region: CSATDRVGYGYTF. CDR3 DNA sequence: TGCAGCGCCACCGACAGGGTCGGCTATGGCTACACCTTC.

This clonotype has more than one count but fewer than ten. The J gene is TRBJ2-4, the V gene TRBV7-8; a possible D gene is TRBD1 (5 bases). V lost 1 base and J 8 bases, leaving 15 bases between the germline ends. The CDR3 has 15 residues. The germline CDR1 and CDR2 sequences are SGHVS and FQNEAQ. The CDR3 nucleotides read TGTGCCAGCAGCTTAGGGTTAGGGGAAGTGGACATTCAGTACTTC. It codes for CASSLGLGEVDIQYF.

This chain joins TRBV7-2 and TRBJ2-5, with no clear D. V was clipped by 3 bases and J by 4 bases, with 12 bases between them. The CDR3 is made up of 14 amino acids. Looked up from germline, CDR1 is SGHTA and CDR2 is FQGNSA. The CDR3 region is CASSLTGPGETQYF. DNA of the CDR3: TGTGCCAGCAGCTTGACCGGGCCGGGAGAGACCCAGTACTTC.

In its sample, this clonotype was seen a few times. This chain links TRBV15 with TRBJ1-1, with a possible D match to TRBD1 (6 bases). Trimming stripped 1 base from V and 9 bases from J, with 15 bases between. Germline V gene data show CDR1 as LNHNV and CDR2 as YYDKDF (reference sequence). The CDR3 has 14 amino acids. The CDR3 nucleotides read TGTGCCACCAGCAGAGCACCCAACACAGGGAAAGCTTTCTTT. It encodes CATSRAPNTGKAFF.

This clonotype was observed a few times. The chain links TRBV29-1 to TRBJ2-7; D unclear. This CDR3 comprises 13 residues. The germline V gene has CDR1 SQVTM and CDR2 ANQGSEA. Trimming cost V 4 bases and J 2 bases, with 12 bases left between them. CDR3 region: CSVVGYKTYEQYF. DNA for the CDR3: TGCAGCGTTGTCGGTTACAAGACCTACGAGCAGTACTTC.

This clonotype was observed a few times. This rearrangement joins TRBV5-1 to TRBJ1-6; possible D gene TRBD1, 5 bases. The CDR3 has 14 amino acids. The V gene's germline CDR1 is SGHRS and CDR2 YFSETQ. With 9 bases removed from V and 9 bases from J, the gap between germline ends came to 19 bases. CDR3 sequence reads: CATTRDPWGSPLHF. In nucleotides, the CDR3 is TGCGCCACCACCCGGGACCCCTGGGGTTCACCCCTCCACTTT.